The next 16 T cell receptor beta chains were all read from a single sample in a study of blood T cell repertoires in COVID-19. The method was immunoSEQ multiplex PCR; TCRdb's version includes in-frame clones alone and lacks a portion of them. The sample consists of about 70,000 clones, 85% to 90% of them appearing once. The sequenced sample was peripheral blood. These TCRs come from an elderly woman with active or convalescent COVID-19.

The chain uses TRBV2 and TRBJ1-4, with a tentative D call TRBD1 (5 bases). The CDR3 is 12 amino acids. In germline, CDR1 is SNHLY, CDR2 FYNNEI. The ends were cut back, 3 bases at V and 8 bases at J, with 7 bases in the middle. The CDR3 DNA sequence: TGTGCCAGCAGTGACCGGGGGGAAAAACTGTTTTTT. It specifies CASSDRGEKLFF.

The chain uses TRBV30 and TRBJ1-1; TRBD1 aligns across 9 bases. This CDR3 contains 13 residues. CDR1 is GTSNPN and CDR2 is SVGIG in the germline V gene (reference sequence). The V gene end was trimmed by 3 bases and the J gene end by 5 bases; junction bases not matched to a gene: 4. CDR3 DNA: TGTGCCTGGAGGAACAGGGGGCGAACTGAAGCTTTCTTT. It translates to CAWRNRGRTEAFF. The full variable domain, rest sourced from reference TRBV30 and TRBJ1-1, is SQTIHQWPATLVQPVGSPLSLECTVEGTSNPNLYWYRQAAGRGLQLLFYSVGIGQISSEVPQNLSASRPQDRQFILSSKKLLLSDSGFYLCAWRNRGRTEAFFGQGTRLTVV.

This clone was seen just once. CDR3 nucleotides: TGTGCTAGTGGTTTGGGTACTCGGGATACGCAGTATTTT. Its protein is CASGLGTRDTQYF. This chain uses TRBV12-5 with TRBJ2-3, with D unresolved. Germline V lookup: CDR1 LGHNT, CDR2 FRNRAP. The ends were cut back, 1 base at V and 6 bases at J, with 8 bases in the middle. The CDR3 length is 13 residues.

V usage is TRBV7-2 and J usage is TRBJ2-1, with 10 bases aligning to TRBD2. The germline gives CDR1 SGHTA, CDR2 FQGNSA. CDR3 size: 16 residues. With V trimmed by 5 bases and J by 2 bases, 6 bases remained unmatched. Here the CDR3 reads CASSETSGFPYNEQFF. CDR3 sequence (DNA): TGTGCCAGCAGCGAGACTAGCGGGTTCCCCTACAATGAGCAGTTCTTC.

V usage is TRBV11-3 and J usage is TRBJ1-1; 9 nucleotides match TRBD1. The CDR3 runs to 18 residues. CDR1 and CDR2 from the germline V gene are SGHNT and YENEEA. V shed 1 base and J 0 bases; nucleotides not matched to a gene: 9. Written as DNA, the CDR3 is TGTGCCAGCAGCTTAGGAAGGGGACAGGGCAGAATGAACACTGAAGCTTTCTTT. Its protein product is CASSLGRGQGRMNTEAFF.

The chain couples TRBV9 to TRBJ1-2, with TRBD1 matching over 9 bases. CDR3 length equals 15 residues. The germline V gene has CDR1 SGDLS and CDR2 YYNGEE. V shed 4 bases, J shed 1 base, and the junction held 5 bases outside the gene matches. This CDR3 is CASSRDRDLNYGYTF. Here the CDR3 DNA reads TGTGCCAGCAGCCGGGACAGGGACCTTAACTATGGCTACACCTTC.

This chain uses TRBV2 with TRBJ1-6, with a possible D match to TRBD1 (6 bases). Between the trimmed V and J ends, which lost 8 bases and 7 bases, there was a span of 18 bases. Germline CDR1 SNHLY, CDR2 FYNNEI. The CDR3 totals 15 residues. CDR3 amino acids: CASPGGGLGNSPLHF. CDR3 nucleotide sequence: TGTGCCAGCCCCGGCGGGGGGCTGGGGAATTCACCCCTCCACTTT.

In regard to this clone: The junction departs from the called germline gene at one end, perhaps through a read error. The chain combines TRBV7-7 with TRBJ2-7, with 7 bases lining up with TRBD2. The length of the CDR3 is 14 residues. Per germline, CDR1 SSHAT and CDR2 FNYEAQ (reference sequence). CDR3 sequence: CASSSGRMWVGQYF. For the CDR3, the DNA is TGTGCTAGCAGTTCCGGGAGGATGTGGGTAGGGCAGTACTTC.

This rearrangement joins TRBV3-1 (or the pseudogene TRBV3-2) to TRBJ2-3; tentative D call: TRBD2 (5 bases). This CDR3 is 15 amino acids long. CDR1 is LGHDT and CDR2 is YNNKEL in the germline V gene (reference sequence). Trimming took 1 base from V and 2 from J, leaving 10 bases between them. CDR3 in amino acids: CASSQVSGFTDTQYF. The CDR3, as DNA: TGTGCCAGCAGCCAAGTATCGGGGTTCACAGATACGCAGTATTTT.

The rearrangement joins TRBV7-9 to TRBJ2-2; D is unresolved. Trimming shortened V by 5 bases and J by 5 bases, and 15 bases separated the two germline ends. The CDR3 is 15 residues long. Germline-derived CDR1 and CDR2 are SEHNR and FQNEAQ (reference sequence). The CDR3 DNA sequence: TGTGCCAGCAGCAACGTTGAGCCCAGGACCGGGGAGCTGTTTTTT. It yields the protein CASSNVEPRTGELFF.

This chain joins TRBV4-3 and TRBJ2-3, with D perhaps TRBD2 (6 bases). The V end lost 0 bases, the J end lost 2 bases, and 9 bases lay between the germline ends. The CDR3 runs to 15 residues. Per germline, CDR1 LGHNA and CDR2 YSLEER. CDR3 DNA sequence: TGCGCCAGCAGCCAAGACAGGGAGGACACAGATACGCAGTATTTT. As protein: CASSQDREDTDTQYF.

The rearrangement uses TRBV19 and TRBJ1-1; 12 positions agree with TRBD1. The CDR3 consists of 16 residues. The V gene end was trimmed by 3 bases and the J gene end by 5 bases; junction bases not matched to a gene: 7. Germline assignment: CDR1 LNHDA and CDR2 SQIVND (reference sequence). CDR3 residues: CASSIGTGGGGTEAFF. The CDR3 DNA reads as TGTGCCAGTAGTATTGGGACAGGGGGCGGAGGAACTGAAGCTTTCTTT. Together with reference TRBV19 and TRBJ1-1, the CDR3 gives the full variable domain: DGGITQSPKYLFRKEGQNVTLSCEQNLNHDAMYWYRQDPGQGLRLIYYSQIVNDFQKGDIAEGYSVSREKKESFPLTVTSAQKNPTAFYLCASSIGTGGGGTEAFFGQGTRLTVV.

This rearrangement joins TRBV11-2 to TRBJ1-2, with unresolved D. Germline loops: CDR1 SGHAT, CDR2 FQNNGV. The CDR3 totals 11 residues. V shed 5 bases and J shed 8 bases, with 9 bases lying between them. CDR3 amino acids: CASSPVVGYTF. CDR3 in DNA: TGTGCCAGCAGCCCCGTCGTCGGCTACACCTTC.

The chain employs TRBV7-3 and TRBJ2-1; 13 bases map to TRBD2. This CDR3 is 15 amino acids long. The V gene's germline CDR1 is SGHTA and CDR2 FQGTGA. Trimming at V came to 5 bases and at J to 9 bases, leaving 7 bases not matched to a gene. The CDR3 sequence is CASSPTSGGAVEQFF. The CDR3 nucleotides read TGTGCCAGCAGCCCCACTAGCGGGGGGGCTGTTGAGCAGTTCTTC. The complete variable domain, with remaining parts taken from reference TRBV7-3 and TRBJ2-1, reads GAGVSQTPSNKVTEKGKYVELRCDPISGHTALYWYRQSLGQGPEFLIYFQGTGAADDSGLPNDRFFAVRPEGSVSTLKIQRTERGDSAVYLCASSPTSGGAVEQFFGPGTRLTVL.

The gene calls are TRBV10-1 and TRBJ2-2; TRBD1 might be the D (6 bases). Between the trimmed V and J ends, which lost 3 bases and 0 bases, there was a span of 11 bases. The CDR3 extends over 16 amino acids. The V gene's germline CDR1 is WNHNN and CDR2 SYGVQD (reference sequence). The CDR3 region is CASSDYRATNTGELFF. The CDR3 DNA follows: TGCGCCAGCAGTGATTACAGGGCCACGAACACCGGGGAGCTGTTTTTT.

The chain is built from TRBV3-1 (or the pseudogene TRBV3-2) and TRBJ2-3; TRBD2 matches 8 bases. V was clipped by 3 bases and J by 15 bases; unmatched bases: 11. Germline CDR1 LGHDT, CDR2 YNNKEL (reference sequence). There are 13 residues in the CDR3. CDR3 amino acids: CASSQGRGDPRYF. In DNA form, the CDR3 reads TGTGCCAGCAGCCAGGGGCGGGGGGATCCGCGATATTTT.